The 28 T cell receptor beta chains in this list originate from one sample, sequenced in a study of T cell responses to AZD1222 COVID-19 vaccine. This table comes from immunoSEQ multiplex PCR, and its TCRdb copy is limited to in-frame clones, with some not included. The data show some 200,000 clones, 80% to 95% seen once. The material sequenced was peripheral blood, taken 28 days after the second AZD1222 dose. The receptors shown here come from an adult who received the AZD1222 COVID-19 vaccine.

The chain couples TRBV19 to TRBJ2-4; no clear D gene. The CDR3 is 13 residues long. Germline V gene data show CDR1 as LNHDA and CDR2 as SQIVND (reference sequence). Trimming took 6 bases from V and 0 from J, leaving 6 bases between them. The CDR3 coding sequence is TGTGCCAGTAGAGACGAAGCCAAAAACATTCAGTACTTC. Translated, it gives CASRDEAKNIQYF.

V gene TRBV7-4 combines with J gene TRBJ2-2, with 7 bases aligning to TRBD2. This CDR3 has 21 residues. Germline CDR1 SGHVT, CDR2 SQSDAQ. The J segment lost 0 bases and the V segment lost 1 base, leaving 17 bases of the junction unmatched. CDR3 nucleotide sequence: TGTGCCAGCAGCTTAGGCCCCCGGTCTAGCGGATCCAACGCGAACACCGGGGAGCTGTTTTTT. Its protein product is CASSLGPRSSGSNANTGELFF. The full variable domain, with the rest looked up from reference TRBV7-4 and TRBJ2-2, is GAGVSQSPRYKVAKRGRDVALRCDSISGHVTLYWYRQTLGQGSEVLTYSQSDAQRDKSGRPSGRFSAERPERSVSTLKIQRTEQGDSAVYLCASSLGPRSSGSNANTGELFFGEGSRLTVL.

The V and J genes are TRBV5-3 and TRBJ1-5; perhaps TRBD1 as D (5 bases). TRBV5-3 is an open reading frame, and its role is uncertain. This CDR3 has 15 residues. Trimming left V 4 bases short and J 3 bases short, with 14 bases between. The CDR3 DNA is TGTGCCAGAAGCCCCCGGTGGACACCCAATCAGCCCCAGCATTTT. Protein: CARSPRWTPNQPQHF.

The chain recombines TRBV7-3 with TRBJ2-7; D is unclear. Per the germline V gene, CDR1 is SGHTA and CDR2 is FQGTGA. There are 12 residues in the CDR3. Trimming cost V 5 bases and J 6 bases, with 11 bases left between them. In nucleotides, the CDR3 is TGTGCCAGCAGCGGGGTAGAAGGCGAGCAGTACTTC. This codes for CASSGVEGEQYF.

V is TRBV12-5 and J is TRBJ1-1, with D unclear. The ends were cut back, 1 base at V and 0 bases at J, with 15 bases in the middle. Germline V gives CDR1 LGHNT, CDR2 FRNRAP. The length of the CDR3 is 17 residues. The CDR3 loop reads CASGLGPWGKVNTEAFF. CDR3 DNA sequence: TGTGCTAGTGGTTTGGGCCCCTGGGGTAAGGTGAACACTGAAGCTTTCTTT.

The chain is built from TRBV7-8 and TRBJ2-4, with TRBD1 identical over 7 bases. Trimming cost V 5 bases and J 0 bases; bases outside gene matches: 10. The V gene's germline CDR1 is SGHVS and CDR2 FQNEAQ. CDR3 length equals 17 residues. The CDR3 nucleotides are TGTGCCAGCAGCCCAAATAGGACAGGACTAGCCAAAAACATTCAGTACTTC. This encodes CASSPNRTGLAKNIQYF.

This sequence joins TRBV10-3 and TRBJ2-3; D is perhaps TRBD2 (6 bases). Looked up from germline, CDR1 is ENHRY and CDR2 is SYGVKD. The V and J ends lost 4 bases and 0 bases respectively, with 20 bases between them. The CDR3 runs to 18 residues. Written as DNA, the CDR3 is TGTGCCATCAGTGCCTGGGCGGGACCTCTCTCTAGCACAGATACGCAGTATTTT. Translation gives CAISAWAGPLSSTDTQYF.

The chain uses TRBV30 and TRBJ2-7; tentatively, D is TRBD1 (6 bases). Trimming took 3 bases from V and 2 from J, leaving 14 bases between them. Germline assignment: CDR1 GTSNPN and CDR2 SVGIG (reference sequence). The length of the CDR3 is 14 residues. This CDR3 is CAWRGSPGAYEQYF. For the CDR3, the DNA is TGTGCCTGGAGGGGGTCTCCAGGGGCCTACGAGCAGTACTTC.

The chain has TRBV5-1 and TRBJ1-2, with D tentatively TRBD1 (6 bases). Germline loops: CDR1 SGHRS, CDR2 YFSETQ. The CDR3 loop spans 15 amino acids. The ends were cut back, 0 bases at V and 8 bases at J, with 17 bases in the middle. This CDR3 is CASSLVQGYSSGYTF. Written as DNA, the CDR3 is TGCGCCAGCAGCTTGGTTCAGGGGTATTCGAGCGGCTACACCTTC.

This chain links TRBV5-5 with TRBJ2-1; 9 nucleotides agree with TRBD2. This CDR3 spans 15 amino acids. Looked up from germline, CDR1 is SGHKS and CDR2 is YYEKEE (reference sequence). Trimming removed 1 base from V and 6 bases from J; junction bases left unmatched: 5. The CDR3 loop reads CASSLLGAGGNEQFF. The CDR3 DNA reads as TGTGCCAGCAGCTTGTTGGGAGCGGGAGGCAATGAGCAGTTCTTC.

The V call is TRBV5-4, the J call TRBJ1-2; D is undetermined. V lost 4 bases and J lost 0, with 13 bases in between. The CDR3 runs 15 residues. Per the germline V gene, CDR1 is SGHNT and CDR2 is YYREEE (reference sequence). The CDR3 protein is CASSPPGSANYGYTF. CDR3 sequence (DNA): TGTGCCAGCAGCCCTCCCGGGTCCGCTAACTATGGCTACACCTTC.

J is TRBJ2-2 and V is TRBV9, with a possible D match to TRBD1 (7 bases). The germline V gene encodes CDR1 SGDLS and CDR2 YYNGEE. The CDR3 has 17 amino acids. Between the trimmed V and J ends, which lost 4 bases and 1 base, there was a span of 17 bases. The CDR3: CASSPRGPSVNTGELFF. In DNA form, the CDR3 reads TGTGCCAGCAGCCCGAGGGGGCCTAGCGTGAACACCGGGGAGCTGTTTTTT.

This CDR3 is CASSPYDSSTYEQYF. The CDR3 DNA is TGTGCCAGCTCCCCCTACGACTCCAGCACCTACGAGCAGTACTTC. The chain combines TRBV18 with TRBJ2-7; D is uncertain. Germline V gene data show CDR1 as KGHSH and CDR2 as LQKENI. Deletions cut 6 bases from V and 2 bases from J, with 17 bases between. The CDR3 runs 15 residues.

At least ten counts were recorded for this clone. This chain joins TRBV19 and TRBJ1-2; TRBD1 might be the D (6 bases). CDR1 and CDR2 from the germline V gene are LNHDA and SQIVND (reference sequence). The length of the CDR3 is 13 residues. V was pared by 2 bases and J by 4 bases, with 8 bases between. The CDR3 reads CASSIRDTYGYTF. In DNA, the CDR3 is TGTGCCAGTAGTATAAGGGACACCTATGGCTACACCTTC.

V usage is TRBV5-1 and J usage is TRBJ1-5; D possibly corresponds to TRBD1 (6 bases). CDR1 and CDR2 from the germline V gene are SGHRS and YFSETQ. The CDR3 spans 15 residues. The V end lost 4 bases, the J end lost 2 bases, and 13 bases lay between the germline ends. CDR3 sequence: CASSPNRVGNQPQHF. In DNA form, the CDR3 reads TGCGCCAGCAGCCCAAACAGGGTGGGCAATCAGCCCCAGCATTTT.

The rearrangement uses TRBV6-2 or TRBV6-3 and TRBJ2-3, with TRBD2 as a possible D gene (6 bases). From germline, CDR1 is MNHEY and CDR2 SVGEGT. CDR3 length: 15 amino acids. Trimming pared 6 bases from V and 2 bases from J, leaving 15 bases between. The CDR3 DNA reads as TGTGCCAGCAGCCCCTTGGGAGGTGACACAGATACGCAGTATTTT. Its translation is CASSPLGGDTDTQYF.

The chain employs TRBV7-3 and TRBJ2-7; unclear D gene. CDR1 and CDR2 (germline): SGHTA, FQGTGA. CDR3 length equals 12 residues. Deletions cut 2 bases from V and 7 bases from J, with 9 bases between. The CDR3 bases are TGTGCCAGCAGCTTAGACGGTTGGGAGCAGTACTTC. This sequence encodes CASSLDGWEQYF.

The V call is TRBV12-3 or TRBV12-4, the J call TRBJ2-7; D is tentatively TRBD1 or TRBD2 (6 bases each). V gave up 5 bases and J gave up 2 bases, with 10 bases separating them. This CDR3 is built from 13 residues. This CDR3 reads CASSKGGPYEQYF. DNA for the CDR3: TGTGCCAGCAGTAAAGGGGGGCCCTACGAGCAGTACTTC.

In DNA, the CDR3 is TGCAGCGCGAGGGGGTGGGCGCAGTATTTT. Encoded protein: CSARGWAQYF. The chain couples TRBV29-1 to TRBJ2-3; tentative D call: TRBD1 (6 bases). CDR3 length: 10 amino acids. V gave up 7 bases and J gave up 10 bases, with 12 bases separating them. Germline V gene data show CDR1 as SQVTM and CDR2 as ANQGSEA.

This clone has only a few counts. CDR3 sequence: CASNLRRVTGELFF. The DNA of the CDR3 is TGTGCCAGCAATCTTCGACGGGTCACCGGGGAGCTGTTTTTT. The V call is TRBV11-2, the J call TRBJ2-2; D is unclear. Germline V lookup: CDR1 SGHAT, CDR2 FQNNGV. Trimming took off 7 bases at V and 4 bases at J, with 13 bases between the two ends. The CDR3 loop spans 14 amino acids.

The rearrangement joins TRBV28 to TRBJ2-4; TRBD1 agrees at 7 bases. The CDR3 is 15 amino acids. Trimming at V came to 5 bases and at J to 0 bases, leaving 4 bases not matched to a gene. Germline CDR1 MDHEN, CDR2 SYDVKM. The CDR3 reads CASSKGTVAKNIQYF. The CDR3 DNA follows: TGTGCCAGCAGTAAGGGGACAGTAGCCAAAAACATTCAGTACTTC.

V usage is TRBV19 and J usage is TRBJ2-1; 7 bases are a match to TRBD2. CDR3 length: 16 residues. Trimming removed 4 bases from V and 8 bases from J; junction bases left unmatched: 14. The germline V gene encodes CDR1 LNHDA and CDR2 SQIVND (reference sequence). The CDR3 region is CASSTIGAGKKDEQFF. DNA for the CDR3: TGTGCCAGTAGTACCATCGGAGCGGGGAAGAAGGATGAGCAGTTCTTC.

This clone was detected once. This rearrangement joins TRBV18 to TRBJ1-1; D not resolved. This CDR3 contains 14 residues. V dropped 2 bases and J dropped 1 base, with 8 bases sitting between them. Germline V gene data show CDR1 as KGHSH and CDR2 as LQKENI. DNA for the CDR3: TGTGCCAGCTCACCAGAGGGCTGGAACACTGAAGCTTTCTTT. Its translation is CASSPEGWNTEAFF.

The rearrangement uses TRBV3-1 (or the pseudogene TRBV3-2) and TRBJ1-2; D not resolved. Trimming shortened V by 3 bases and J by 3 bases, and 14 bases separated the two germline ends. Per germline, CDR1 LGHDT and CDR2 YNNKEL (reference sequence). The CDR3 runs to 15 residues. For the CDR3, the DNA is TGTGCCAGCAGCCAGAATAAGAGAGCCCACTATGGCTACACCTTC. It yields the protein CASSQNKRAHYGYTF.

The chain links TRBV28 to TRBJ2-5; tentatively, D is TRBD2 (6 bases). This CDR3 spans 16 amino acids. CDR1 MDHEN and CDR2 SYDVKM come from the germline V gene. V was pared by 3 bases and J by 5 bases, with 19 bases between. CDR3 DNA sequence: TGTGCCAGCAGTTTGCCGGATTCGGGCAGCGGGGAGACCCAGTACTTC. Amino acid sequence: CASSLPDSGSGETQYF.

The CDR3 here is CASSARSGRGHEQYF. The CDR3 bases are TGTGCCAGCAGCGCCCGGTCGGGCAGGGGCCACGAGCAGTACTTC. The chain has TRBV27 and TRBJ2-7; weak D call: TRBD1 (6 bases). Germline CDR1 MNHEY, CDR2 SMNVEV (reference sequence). The CDR3 has 15 amino acids. V lost 6 bases, J lost 5 bases, and 20 bases lay in between.

V is TRBV5-1 and J is TRBJ2-5; 9 nucleotides match TRBD2. Germline assignment: CDR1 SGHRS and CDR2 YFSETQ. The CDR3 length is 14 residues. The ends lost 3 bases at V and 2 bases at J; junction bases unmatched: 2. This CDR3 reads CASSSTSGQETQYF. The CDR3 DNA reads TGCGCCAGCAGCTCGACTAGCGGACAAGAGACCCAGTACTTC.

The rearrangement joins TRBV9 to TRBJ1-1; TRBD1 matches at 11 bases. After removal of 3 bases from V and 6 bases from J, the junction contained 4 bases not matched to a gene. This CDR3 spans 14 amino acids. Germline-derived CDR1 and CDR2 are SGDLS and YYNGEE. The CDR3: CASSGMDRGPEAFF. The DNA of the CDR3 is TGTGCCAGCAGCGGAATGGACAGGGGGCCTGAAGCTTTCTTT. Full variable domain (rest looked up from reference TRBV9 and TRBJ1-1): DSGVTQTPKHLITATGQRVTLRCSPRSGDLSVYWYQQSLDQGLQFLIQYYNGEERAKGNILERFSAQQFPDLHSELNLSSLELGDSALYFCASSGMDRGPEAFFGQGTRLTVV.